This T cell receptor beta chain was sequenced in a study of PD-1 blockade in classical Hodgkin lymphoma. Findings of the study overall: TCR diversity in CD4+, not CD8+, cells rose significantly by C4D1. Those achieving complete response showed baseline diversity like newly diagnosed patients. Undefined causes, possibly disease activity or prior therapy, underlie the repertoire differences. In newly diagnosed patients, baseline TCR diversity was reportedly below that of healthy donors.

As regards this clone: The antigen is unknown.

The data were produced by immunoSEQ multiplex PCR, yet TCRdb's version contains in-frame clones alone and is incomplete. Found here are some 150,000 clones, around 84% of them singletons; the top ten hold roughly 9.8%. Trimming left V 7 bases short and J 0 bases short, with 12 bases between. Germline CDR1 reads SQVTM; CDR2 reads ANQGSEA. The CDR3 runs 13 residues. Relapse after autologous stem cell transplantation occurred in every patient, and brentuximab vedotin exposure varied. The clonotype comes from a human donor with classical Hodgkin lymphoma. V is TRBV29-1 and J is TRBJ1-1, with a possible D match to TRBD1 (5 bases). The sequences come from peripheral blood mononuclear cells (PBMCs), collected before the second cycle of nivolumab. This CDR3 reads CSAKGHLNTEAFF. The CDR3 bases are TGCAGCGCCAAAGGACATTTGAACACTGAAGCTTTCTTT.